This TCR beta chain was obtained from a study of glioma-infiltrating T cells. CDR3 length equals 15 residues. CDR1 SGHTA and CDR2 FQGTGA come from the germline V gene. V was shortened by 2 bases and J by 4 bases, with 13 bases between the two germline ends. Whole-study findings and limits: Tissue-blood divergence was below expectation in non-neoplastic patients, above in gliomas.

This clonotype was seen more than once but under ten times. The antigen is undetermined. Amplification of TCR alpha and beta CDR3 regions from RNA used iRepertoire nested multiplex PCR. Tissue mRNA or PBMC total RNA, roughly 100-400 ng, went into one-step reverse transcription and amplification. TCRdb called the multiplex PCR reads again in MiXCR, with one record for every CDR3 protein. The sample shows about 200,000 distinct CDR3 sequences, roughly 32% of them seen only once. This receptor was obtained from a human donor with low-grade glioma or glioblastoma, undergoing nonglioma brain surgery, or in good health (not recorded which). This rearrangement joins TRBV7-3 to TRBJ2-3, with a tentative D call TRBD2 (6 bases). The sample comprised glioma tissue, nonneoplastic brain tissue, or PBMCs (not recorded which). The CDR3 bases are TGTGCCAGCAGCTTAGTAGCGGCCCCCTCAGATACGCAGTATTTT. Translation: CASSLVAAPSDTQYF.